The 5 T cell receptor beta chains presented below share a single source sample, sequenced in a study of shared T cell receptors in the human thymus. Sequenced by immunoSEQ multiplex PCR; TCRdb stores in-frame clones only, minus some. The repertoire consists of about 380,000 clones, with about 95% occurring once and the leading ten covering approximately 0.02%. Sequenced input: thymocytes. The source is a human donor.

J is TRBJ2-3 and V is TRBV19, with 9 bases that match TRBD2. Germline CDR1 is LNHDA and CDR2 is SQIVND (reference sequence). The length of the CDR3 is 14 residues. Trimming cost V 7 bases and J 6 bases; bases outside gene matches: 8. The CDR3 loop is CASTHSGRGDTQYF. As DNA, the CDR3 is TGTGCCAGTACCCATAGCGGGAGAGGGGATACGCAGTATTTT.

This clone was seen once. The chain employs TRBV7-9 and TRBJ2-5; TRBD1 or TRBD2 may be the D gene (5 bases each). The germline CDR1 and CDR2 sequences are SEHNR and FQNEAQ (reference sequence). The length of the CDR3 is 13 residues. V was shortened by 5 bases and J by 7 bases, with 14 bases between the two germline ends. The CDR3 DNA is TGTGCCAGCAGCCGGGGCGGCGGAGGGACCCAGTACTTC. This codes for CASSRGGGGTQYF.

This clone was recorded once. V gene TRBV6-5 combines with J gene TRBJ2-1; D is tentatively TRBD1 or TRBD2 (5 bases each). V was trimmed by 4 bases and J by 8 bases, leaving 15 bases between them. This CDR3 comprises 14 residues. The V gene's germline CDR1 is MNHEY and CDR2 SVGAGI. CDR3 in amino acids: CASSCKGTNDEQFF. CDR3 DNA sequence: TGTGCCAGCAGTTGCAAAGGGACCAACGATGAGCAGTTCTTC.

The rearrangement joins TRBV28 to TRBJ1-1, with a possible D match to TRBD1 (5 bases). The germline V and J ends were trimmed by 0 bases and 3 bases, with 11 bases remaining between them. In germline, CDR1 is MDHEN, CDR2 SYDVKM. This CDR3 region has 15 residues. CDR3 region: CASSLWRGHDTEAFF. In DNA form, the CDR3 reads TGTGCCAGCAGTTTATGGAGGGGCCATGACACTGAAGCTTTCTTT.

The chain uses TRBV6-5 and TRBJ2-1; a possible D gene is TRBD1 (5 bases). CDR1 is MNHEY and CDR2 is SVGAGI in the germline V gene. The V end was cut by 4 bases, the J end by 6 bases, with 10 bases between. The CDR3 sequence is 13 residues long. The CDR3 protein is CASSLIQGNEQFF. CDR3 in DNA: TGTGCCAGCAGTTTGATCCAGGGCAATGAGCAGTTCTTC.